The 5 T cell receptor beta chains in this list originate from one sample, sequenced in a study of shared clonotypes between healthy human individuals. Measured with immunoSEQ multiplex PCR; TCRdb has only the in-frame clones, and not every one. Of 300,000 to 400,000 clones listed, about 74% are singletons. Sequencing was done on a sample of memory CD4+ T cells sorted from blood. Indicated subset: CD45RA-negative fraction. The receptor set was obtained from a man aged 25-40 years in good health.

The chain recombines TRBV9 with TRBJ2-5, with D tentatively TRBD1 (6 bases). Germline V gene lookup returns CDR1 SGDLS and CDR2 YYNGEE. There are 16 residues in the CDR3. The V end was cut by 0 bases, the J end by 7 bases, with 19 bases between. CDR3 sequence reads: CASSVGETGTRGTQYF. In DNA form, the CDR3 reads TGTGCCAGCAGCGTAGGGGAGACCGGGACAAGGGGGACCCAGTACTTC.

CDR3 region: CASQRGQKGYGYTF. The DNA for the CDR3 is TGCGCCAGCCAAAGGGGACAGAAAGGCTATGGCTACACCTTC. The chain joins TRBV5-1 to TRBJ1-2; 7 bases fit TRBD1. CDR1 is SGHRS, CDR2 YFSETQ, per germline. This CDR3 has 14 amino acids. The ends lost 7 bases at V and 4 bases at J; junction bases unmatched: 10.

This clone appeared a few times. V gene TRBV19 combines with J gene TRBJ2-7; 7 nucleotides agree with TRBD1. Trimming removed 5 bases from V and 4 bases from J; junction bases left unmatched: 14. Per germline, CDR1 LNHDA and CDR2 SQIVND (reference sequence). The length of the CDR3 is 16 residues. In DNA, the CDR3 is TGTGCCAGTAGTGCCCTACCTTTAGGGGGCGATTACGAGCAGTACTTC. It yields the protein CASSALPLGGDYEQYF.

The chain uses TRBV6-5 and TRBJ2-3; 11 positions match TRBD2. V lost 5 bases to trimming and J lost 6 bases; unmatched junction nucleotides: 7. This CDR3 comprises 15 residues. In germline, CDR1 is MNHEY, CDR2 SVGAGI. The CDR3 reads CASSRSSGRLDTQYF. The CDR3 DNA sequence: TGTGCCAGCAGTCGTTCTAGCGGGAGGTTGGATACGCAGTATTTT.

The rearrangement uses TRBV7-8 and TRBJ2-3; tentative D call: TRBD1 (6 bases). The V gene's germline CDR1 is SGHVS and CDR2 FQNEAQ. The CDR3 runs 16 residues. With 1 base removed from V and 10 bases from J, the gap between germline ends came to 21 bases. The CDR3 region has the DNA TGTGCCAGCAGCTTAGGGACGTCAACCCCCCCAGGGGCGCAGTATTTT. It yields the protein CASSLGTSTPPGAQYF.